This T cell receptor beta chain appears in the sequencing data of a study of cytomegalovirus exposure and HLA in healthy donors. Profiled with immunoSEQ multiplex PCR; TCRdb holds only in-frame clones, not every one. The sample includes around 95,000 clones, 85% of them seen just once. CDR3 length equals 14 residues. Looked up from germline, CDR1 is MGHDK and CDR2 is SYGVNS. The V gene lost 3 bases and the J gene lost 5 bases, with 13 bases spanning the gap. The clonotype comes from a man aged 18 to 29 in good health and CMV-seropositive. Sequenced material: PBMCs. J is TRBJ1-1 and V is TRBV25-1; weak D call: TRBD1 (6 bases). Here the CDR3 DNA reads TGTGCCAGCAGTGAGCGGGGGCGATGGACTGAAGCTTTCTTT. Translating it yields CASSERGRWTEAFF.